This TCR beta chain came from a study of blood T cell repertoires in COVID-19. Germline-derived CDR1 and CDR2 are SGHNT and YYREEE (reference sequence). V lost 6 bases and J lost 6, with 13 bases in between. This CDR3 is 13 amino acids long. This table comes from immunoSEQ multiplex PCR, and its TCRdb copy is limited to in-frame clones, with some not included. The data hold 250,000 to 350,000 clones, with around 90% observed a single time. All enrollees were about 18 to 100 years old and from about 24 US areas. Assignments of participants to cohorts depended upon their own reported clinical history. The sequence derives from a woman aged 25 to 45 who had recovered from COVID-19. The specimen was PBMCs or T cells enriched from blood (not recorded which). The gene calls are TRBV5-4 and TRBJ2-1; D may be TRBD1 (5 bases). The DNA of the CDR3 is TGTGCCAGCATGGTAGGGGCTTCCAATGAGCAGTTCTTC. This translates into CASMVGASNEQFF.